This entry lists 16 T cell receptor beta chains sequenced from one sample in a study of T-cell memory formation after mild COVID-19. Each CDR3 protein is one row after TCRdb ran MiXCR on the 5' RACE reads. The profile shows about 210,000 distinct CDR3 sequences, about 10% of them singletons. What was sequenced was PBMCs or a T cell subset sorted from them (not recorded which). Source of these receptors: a man between 18 and 29 years old who had mild COVID-19 (a few samples of this study predate the infection). Cell type and time point are not known.

This clonotype was counted many times. This chain uses TRBV20-1 with TRBJ1-1; the D gene is possibly TRBD1 (6 bases). Trimming took 6 bases from V and 4 from J, leaving 21 bases between them. Germline V gene data show CDR1 as DFQATT and CDR2 as SNEGSKA (reference sequence). There are 15 residues in the CDR3. The DNA for the CDR3 is TGCAGTGCCAGAACAACAACCAGGGGTCTCACTGAAGCTTTCTTT. This encodes CSARTTTRGLTEAFF.

CDR3 in amino acids: CASPGLAGHPPYNEQFF. The DNA for the CDR3 is TGTGCCAGCCCGGGACTAGCGGGACATCCCCCCTACAATGAGCAGTTCTTC. The V and J genes are TRBV6-8 and TRBJ2-1, with 13 nucleotides matching TRBD2. Germline CDR1 is MNHGY and CDR2 is SAAAGT. V lost 8 bases, J lost 2 bases, and 9 bases stayed unmatched. The CDR3 runs 17 residues.

V and J are TRBV5-1 and TRBJ1-2; weak D call: TRBD1 (6 bases). The CDR3 runs to 14 residues. Germline lookup yields CDR1 SGHRS and CDR2 YFSETQ. Trimming removed 0 bases at V and 3 bases at J, with 9 bases between. The CDR3 DNA sequence: TGCGCCAGCAGCTTGGACAGGGCGGACTATGGCTACACCTTC. Its protein product is CASSLDRADYGYTF. Looking up the rest from reference TRBV5-1 and TRBJ1-2 gives the full variable domain: KAGVTQTPRYLIKTRGQQVTLSCSPISGHRSVSWYQQTPGQGLQFLFEYFSETQRNKGNFPGRFSGRQFSNSRSEMNVSTLELGDSALYLCASSLDRADYGYTFGSGTRLTVV.

This clonotype was seen many times. The chain carries TRBV7-2 and TRBJ2-1; D remains ambiguous. The germline V gene has CDR1 SGHTA and CDR2 FQGNSA. The CDR3 sequence is 14 residues long. V shed 4 bases and J shed 8 bases, with 15 bases lying between them. This chain's CDR3 is CASSSSTAWDEQFF. The CDR3 DNA reads as TGTGCCAGCAGCTCCTCGACGGCCTGGGATGAGCAGTTCTTC.

This clonotype has at least ten counts. The gene calls are TRBV18 and TRBJ2-7, with TRBD2 matching 7 bases. V was pared by 3 bases and J by 7 bases, with 9 bases of the junction left unmatched. Germline loops: CDR1 KGHSH, CDR2 LQKENI. There are 14 residues in the CDR3. As DNA, the CDR3 is TGTGCCAGCTCACCGGGAGGGGAGGGATATGAGCAGTACGTC. Amino acids: CASSPGGEGYEQYV.

The CDR3, as DNA: TGTGCCAGCGAGACAGGGAGCACAGATACGCAGTATTTT. Translated, it gives CASETGSTDTQYF. V is TRBV6-2 or TRBV6-3 and J is TRBJ2-3, with 7 bases lining up with TRBD1. CDR1 MNHEY and CDR2 SVGEGT come from the germline V gene. CDR3 length: 13 residues. J gave up 0 bases and V 8 bases, and 2 bases lay outside the gene matches.

This clonotype showed up many times. The V gene is TRBV6-6, the J gene TRBJ1-1; TRBD1 matches 10 bases. The CDR3 is 18 amino acids. Per the germline V gene, CDR1 is MNHNY and CDR2 is SVGAGI (reference sequence). V lost 4 bases, J lost 4 bases, and 15 bases stayed unmatched. The CDR3 DNA follows: TGTGCCAGCAGTTCGACATTGGACAGGGGGGATAGGAGCACTGAAGCTTTCTTT. Amino acid sequence: CASSSTLDRGDRSTEAFF.

This clonotype came up a few times. The rearrangement uses TRBV5-1 and TRBJ2-3; 9 bases are shared with TRBD2. Looked up from germline, CDR1 is SGHRS and CDR2 is YFSETQ. This CDR3 spans 18 amino acids. J gave up 5 bases and V 0 bases, and 13 bases lay outside the gene matches. The CDR3 nucleotides are TGCGCCAGCAGCTTGGGGACTTTGGCGGGGGGGTCTGGAGATACGCAGTATTTT. It codes for CASSLGTLAGGSGDTQYF.

At least ten counts were recorded for this clonotype. This sequence joins TRBV7-9 and TRBJ2-4; D ambiguous. Between the trimmed V and J ends, which lost 4 bases and 1 base, there was a span of 8 bases. This CDR3 has 14 residues. Germline loops: CDR1 SEHNR, CDR2 FQNEAQ (reference sequence). The CDR3 sequence: CASSSSGAKNIQYF. CDR3 coding DNA: TGTGCCAGCAGCTCCAGTGGTGCCAAAAACATTCAGTACTTC.

This clonotype was picked up many times. The genes are TRBV5-1 and TRBJ2-2, with D unresolved. Trimming stripped 0 bases from V and 2 bases from J, with 8 bases between. This CDR3 contains 15 residues. Germline CDR1 and CDR2: SGHRS and YFSETQ. The CDR3 protein is CASSLDAVNTGELFF. The CDR3, as DNA: TGCGCCAGCAGCTTGGACGCAGTAAACACCGGGGAGCTGTTTTTT. Full variable domain (remainder filled in from reference TRBV5-1 and TRBJ2-2): KAGVTQTPRYLIKTRGQQVTLSCSPISGHRSVSWYQQTPGQGLQFLFEYFSETQRNKGNFPGRFSGRQFSNSRSEMNVSTLELGDSALYLCASSLDAVNTGELFFGEGSRLTVL.

The table lists this clonotype with many counts. The chain has TRBV20-1 and TRBJ1-6; 10 nucleotides line up with TRBD1. V trimming: 3 bases; J trimming: 7 bases; junction bases outside the gene matches: 6. The CDR3 covers 15 residues. CDR1 is DFQATT and CDR2 is SNEGSKA in the germline V gene (reference sequence). Written as DNA, the CDR3 is TGCAGTGCTAGGACAGGGGGCAGCGGGAATTCACCCCTCCACTTT. Translating gives CSARTGGSGNSPLHF.

The chain carries TRBV11-1 and TRBJ2-1; 10 bases fit TRBD2. Germline V gene data show CDR1 as SGHAT and CDR2 as FQDESV (reference sequence). V lost 10 bases, J lost 3 bases, and 3 bases stayed unmatched. The CDR3 extends over 13 amino acids. This CDR3 is CATERGGYNEQFF. In DNA, the CDR3 is TGTGCCACCGAGCGGGGGGGCTACAATGAGCAGTTCTTC.

This clonotype was detected a few times. The genes are TRBV7-2 and TRBJ1-6, with D perhaps TRBD1 (5 bases). Germline CDR1 reads SGHTA; CDR2 reads FQGNSA. This CDR3 region has 12 residues. V lost 3 bases to trimming and J lost 13 bases, with 10 bases between them. CDR3 sequence (DNA): TGTGCCAGCAGCTTCACGGGGACGCCCCTCCACTTT. Residues: CASSFTGTPLHF. Full variable domain (rest looked up from reference TRBV7-2 and TRBJ1-6): GAGVSQSPSNKVTEKGKDVELRCDPISGHTALYWYRQSLGQGLEFLIYFQGNSAPDKSGLPSDRFSAERTGGSVSTLTIQRTQQEDSAVYLCASSFTGTPLHFGNGTRLTVT.

This clonotype has more than one count but fewer than ten. This chain joins TRBV4-1 and TRBJ1-3; D gene ambiguous. Trimming took 2 bases from V and 0 from J, leaving 8 bases between them. There are 15 residues in the CDR3. Per germline, CDR1 MGHRA and CDR2 YSYEKL. This CDR3 reads CASSQFFVSGNTIYF. In DNA form, the CDR3 reads TGCGCCAGCAGCCAATTCTTCGTCTCTGGAAACACCATATATTTT.

This chain connects TRBV4-3 to TRBJ2-6; no firm D call. V lost 0 bases to trimming and J lost 0 bases, with 9 bases between them. Per germline, CDR1 LGHNA and CDR2 YSLEER. The CDR3 loop spans 17 amino acids. CDR3 sequence reads: CASSQDWGFSGANVLTF. Written as DNA, the CDR3 is TGCGCCAGCAGCCAAGATTGGGGTTTCTCTGGGGCCAACGTCCTGACTTTC.

The chain uses TRBV18 and TRBJ2-2; TRBD1 matches at 7 bases. The CDR3 runs 14 residues. The V and J ends lost 5 bases and 5 bases, in that order; junction bases with no gene match: 5. CDR1 and CDR2 from the germline V gene are KGHSH and LQKENI. The CDR3 DNA reads TGTGCCAGCTCATCGGGACAGAGAACCGGGGAGCTGTTTTTT. Translation: CASSSGQRTGELFF.